This paragraph reports one T cell receptor (beta chain). The antigen remains undetermined. TCRdb reprocessed the reads via MiXCR and lists one record per CDR3 protein. The table shows roughly 68,000 distinct CDR3 sequences, with 20% to 25% occurring only once. The sample originates from a study of T cell repertoires in cytomegalovirus infection. The germline V gene encodes CDR1 SGHDT and CDR2 YYEEEE. The CDR3 spans 14 residues. With 4 bases clipped from V and 3 bases from J, the junction kept 5 bases outside the gene matches. The TCR was taken from a human donor in good health (CMV status not recorded). Some clones in this sample may be carry-over from other donors' samples. V usage is TRBV5-6 and J usage is TRBJ1-2, with 8 positions matching TRBD1. Material: CD8+ T cells from cultured PBMCs, obtained from culture after CMV antigen stimulation. The CDR3 loop reads CASSMTGEDYGYTF. In nucleotides, the CDR3 is TGTGCCAGCAGCATGACAGGGGAAGACTATGGCTACACCTTC.